The TCR beta chain under discussion was sequenced for a study of T cells in Graves' hyperthyroidism and ophthalmopathy. Overall study: Pretreatment peripheral blood was obtained at initial diagnosis. Study outcomes and limitations: Stable hyperthyroidism was told apart from ophthalmopathy by a model built on 13 V-J features.

To note about this clonotype: Its antigen is unknown.

Germline values: CDR1 SGHDN, CDR2 FVKESK. The CDR3 length is 18 residues. V lost 2 bases and J lost 1; bases outside the gene matches: 13. TCR beta CDR3 regions were amplified from RNA transcripts. Primed by the HTBI set, a first-round RT-PCR was run on the TCR CDR3. Via MiXCR, TCRdb re-called the multiplex PCR reads, giving one row per CDR3 protein. This table holds roughly 710,000 distinct CDR3 sequences, under 45% found once. Sequencing input: blood. V is TRBV14 and J is TRBJ1-2; 7 positions agree with TRBD1. The receptor was isolated from a woman between 40 and 55 years old with Graves' hyperthyroidism. The CDR3 spells CASSQIGTAGQFNYGYTF. The CDR3 DNA follows: TGTGCCAGCAGCCAAATTGGGACAGCGGGGCAATTTAACTATGGCTACACCTTC. Supplemented by reference TRBV14 and TRBJ1-2, the full variable domain reads EAGVTQFPSHSVIEKGQTVTLRCDPISGHDNLYWYRRVMGKEIKFLLHFVKESKQDESGMPNNRFLAERTGGTYSTLKVQPAELEDSGVYFCASSQIGTAGQFNYGYTFGSGTRLTVV.